This T cell receptor (beta chain) was sequenced during a study of beta chain features in type 1 diabetes (dated by TCRdb to the late 2010s). With respect to the entire study: Patients and healthy donors did not differ in mean age, gender distribution, total cell number or subset yield. Across all samples, approximately 100 million sorted cells were examined, and cell number per subset correlated strongly with RNA yield. In the study, recently diagnosed type 1 diabetes patients and matched healthy donors were compared on the TCRB repertoires of their sorted circulating CD4+ T cell subsets. Naive and central memory subsets were obtained from all 30 or so donors, but regulatory and stem cell-like memory subsets were isolated from only 8 patients and about 8 healthy donors. The paper's findings and limits, for the study overall: Naive, central memory and regulatory TCRB repertoires appeared to be more similar among patients than among healthy donors. Type 1 diabetes patients showed a moderate but significant shortening of TCRB CDR3 length in all four CD4+ subsets. Only small numbers of individuals were included in the HLA sub-analyses, which left unresolved whether HLA type had any influence on TCRB rearrangement. Because cDNA was sequenced instead of genomic DNA, activated cells with high expression could be over-represented, although the groups did not differ in activation or CD3 levels. PCR may preferentially amplify shorter templates, but because patient and control samples were amplified and corrected together, any resulting skew would affect both groups equally. At VDJ recombination sites, type 1 diabetes patients had fewer insertions and more deleted nucleotides, which implies abnormalities in thymic rearrangement.

Regarding this clone: No antigen is known for it. No base-level quality is on record; no much larger clone is a single base apart.

A single peripheral blood draw of 95 to 150 mL on average was collected from each donor into heparinised tubes. Using a panel that included CD45RO, CCR7, CD25, CD127, CD95 and CD27, naive, central memory, regulatory and stem cell-like memory CD4+ T cells were sorted on a BD FACSAria II. All sorted populations exceeded 98% purity. PBMCs were isolated immediately by Lymphoprep density gradient centrifugation and stained directly without culture. Samples were stained and sorted in pairs, with one healthy donor and one patient per experiment, so that batch effects were minimized. All of the isolated RNA was reverse transcribed with the High Capacity cDNA Reverse Transcription Kit, so expressed TCRB transcripts were sequenced. Deep immunoSEQ sequencing was applied to naive, central memory and regulatory T cell samples, giving an average of approximately 4 million total reads per sample. After sorted cells were lysed in RLT buffer, RNA was extracted with DNase-treated RNeasy Micro or Mini kits, with the choice depending on cell number. To prevent cross-contamination, each cell subset was processed individually, whereas patient and healthy donor samples were processed jointly. The immunoSEQ multiplex PCR was used to amplify TCRB sequences from cDNA, yielding 87-bp fragments that span the CDR3 region. Sequencing of the amplicons was performed on the Illumina HiSeq platform. The published analysis was carried out like this. Synthetic template baselines were used to correct PCR bias computationally, reads within Hamming distance 2 were collapsed together, and singletons that could not be merged were discarded. Reads were aligned against IMGT to assign V, D and J genes, CDR3 length and insertions or deletions at six rearrangement sites. Clonotype counts were normalized to sorted cell number within each subset before computing true diversity and Gini coefficients with the tcR R package. The overlap coefficient, calculated on TCRB nucleotide sequences, was used to measure repertoire sharing. The immuneACCESS repertoire file appears here via TCRdb, limited to in-frame rearrangements. These files lack a portion of the clones; in checked studies, under half of the deficit traces to unresolved V genes, and the cause of the others is not known. The DNA was the basis for D and trimming; V, J and clone size are from that table. The sample profile shows a few hundred thousand clones; 9.5% to 10% of them were found once. The ten largest account for 0.45% to 0.65% of the sample.

The sequence was obtained from a young man with type 1 diabetes. Sequencing was done on a sample of central memory CD4+ T cells from blood.

At the DNA level, the sequence is TGTGCCAGCAGCTTGGTAGGGACAGGGGTCACTGAAGCTTTCTTT. This codes for CASSLVGTGVTEAFF. Here the chain combines TRBV5-4 and TRBJ1-1; 10 nucleotides in the junction match TRBD1. There are 15 amino acids in the CDR3, from cysteine to phenylalanine inclusive. Of all the DNA, just the CDR3 is kept, 45 bases in frame from base 1. The V end gives up 0 bases and the J end 4 bases, leaving 3 bases in the junction not matched to a gene. The germline V gene (reference sequence) specifies SGHNT as CDR1 and YYREEE as CDR2. Beyond the CDR3, the reference TRBV5-4 and TRBJ1-1 genes provide the residues; the full variable domain reads: ETGVTQSPTHLIKTRGQQVTLRCSSQSGHNTVSWYQQALGQGPQFIFQYYREEENGRGNFPPRFSGLQFPNYSSELNVNALELDDSALYLCASSLVGTGVTEAFFGQGTRLTVV.